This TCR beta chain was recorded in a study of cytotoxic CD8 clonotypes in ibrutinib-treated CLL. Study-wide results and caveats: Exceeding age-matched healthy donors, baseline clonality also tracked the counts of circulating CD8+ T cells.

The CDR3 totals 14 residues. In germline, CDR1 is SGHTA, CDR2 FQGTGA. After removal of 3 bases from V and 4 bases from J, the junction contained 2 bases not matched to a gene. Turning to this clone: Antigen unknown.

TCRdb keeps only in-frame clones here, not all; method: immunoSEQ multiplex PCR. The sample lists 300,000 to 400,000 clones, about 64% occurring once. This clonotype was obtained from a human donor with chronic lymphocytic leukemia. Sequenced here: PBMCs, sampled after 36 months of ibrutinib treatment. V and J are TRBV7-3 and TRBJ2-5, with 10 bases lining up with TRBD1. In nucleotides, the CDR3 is TGTGCCAGCAGCTTCGGACAGGGGGGAGAGACCCAGTACTTC. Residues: CASSFGQGGETQYF.